These 18 T cell receptor beta chains share one sample of origin, sequenced in a study of CD8 T cells in Susac syndrome. An input of about 0.45 to 1 ug of RNA was subjected to reverse transcription using random hexamers. Each CDR3 protein is one row after TCRdb ran MiXCR on the immunoSEQ multiplex PCR reads. The sample includes about 150,000 distinct CDR3 sequences, around 95% of them seen just once. Sequencing was carried out using CD8+ T cells from PBMCs. The receptors originated from a human donor with multiple sclerosis.

This chain links TRBV7-9 with TRBJ1-2; no clear D. Looked up from germline, CDR1 is SEHNR and CDR2 is FQNEAQ (reference sequence). Trimming took 4 bases from V and 6 from J, leaving 9 bases between them. This CDR3 is 12 amino acids long. The CDR3 sequence: CASSSILDGYTF. DNA of the CDR3: TGTGCCAGCAGCTCCATCCTTGATGGCTACACCTTC.

The chain links TRBV7-9 to TRBJ2-7; tentatively, D is TRBD2 (6 bases). Germline CDR1 reads SEHNR; CDR2 reads FQNEAQ (reference sequence). Trimming shortened V by 4 bases and J by 6 bases, and 13 bases separated the two germline ends. The CDR3 is 13 amino acids. The CDR3: CASSSAGRPEQYV. In nucleotides, the CDR3 is TGTGCCAGCAGCTCGGCGGGGCGCCCCGAGCAGTACGTC.

The rearrangement links TRBV3-1 to TRBJ2-5, with unresolved D. CDR3 size: 15 residues. Germline V CDR1 and CDR2: LGHDT, YNNKEL (reference sequence). V dropped 1 base and J dropped 0 bases, with 9 bases sitting between them. CDR3 sequence (DNA): TGTGCCAGCAGCCAAGCCGGTTCGTACCAAGAGACCCAGTACTTC. Protein sequence: CASSQAGSYQETQYF.

The V gene is TRBV5-1, the J gene TRBJ2-1; D call uncertain. Germline loops: CDR1 SGHRS, CDR2 YFSETQ. This CDR3 has 15 residues. Trimming shortened V by 0 bases and J by 2 bases, and 9 bases separated the two germline ends. The CDR3 sequence is CASSLAVLTYNEQFF. The CDR3 coding sequence is TGCGCCAGCAGCTTGGCCGTTCTCACCTACAATGAGCAGTTCTTC.

The chain employs TRBV29-1 and TRBJ1-1; D is unclear. Germline V CDR1 and CDR2: SQVTM, ANQGSEA. Trimming removed 6 bases at V and 2 bases at J, with 7 bases between. The CDR3 spans 11 residues. CDR3 sequence reads: CSVALNTEAFF. The CDR3 nucleotides read TGCAGCGTCGCCCTCAACACTGAAGCTTTCTTT.

V usage is TRBV29-1 and J usage is TRBJ2-1, with D uncertain. The CDR3 covers 13 residues. V gave up 4 bases and J gave up 0 bases, with 7 bases separating them. From germline, CDR1 is SQVTM and CDR2 ANQGSEA. CDR3 coding DNA: TGCAGCGTTGTGGGATCCTCCTACAATGAGCAGTTCTTC. This translates into CSVVGSSYNEQFF.

This clonotype has just one count. The chain couples TRBV6-4 to TRBJ2-7, with no clear D. The CDR3 has 13 amino acids. V was pared by 3 bases and J by 5 bases, with 11 bases between. The germline CDR1 and CDR2 sequences are MRHNA and SNTAGT. CDR3 nucleotides: TGTGCCAGCAGTGAGGGTATCGGTAACGAGCAGTACTTC. Amino acids: CASSEGIGNEQYF.

J is TRBJ1-1 and V is TRBV30; D remains ambiguous. The V gene's germline CDR1 is GTSNPN and CDR2 SVGIG (reference sequence). The V and J ends lost 1 base and 1 base respectively, with 4 bases between them. This CDR3 has 12 amino acids. The CDR3: CAWSGGNTEAFF. Written as DNA, the CDR3 is TGTGCCTGGAGTGGGGGGAACACTGAAGCTTTCTTT.

CDR3 residues: CASSSDGEQFF. CDR3 DNA: TGTGCCAGCAGTTCTGATGGAGAGCAGTTCTTC. The chain joins TRBV12-3 or TRBV12-4 to TRBJ2-1; no clear D gene. There are 11 residues in the CDR3. The V end lost 4 bases, the J end lost 10 bases, and 8 bases lay between the germline ends.

This chain links TRBV18 with TRBJ1-1; no definite D call. The V gene's germline CDR1 is KGHSH and CDR2 LQKENI. Trimming left V 5 bases short and J 0 bases short, with 7 bases between. The CDR3 sequence is 13 residues long. The CDR3: CASSVGLNTEAFF. For the CDR3, the DNA is TGTGCCAGCTCAGTCGGCCTGAACACTGAAGCTTTCTTT.

The gene calls are TRBV3-1 and TRBJ2-1; D remains unclear. The CDR3 spans 16 residues. V lost 4 bases to trimming and J lost 0 bases, with 13 bases between them. Germline V gene lookup returns CDR1 LGHDT and CDR2 YNNKEL (reference sequence). The CDR3 loop is CASSLVPISSYNEQFF. The CDR3 DNA reads as TGTGCCAGCAGCCTGGTACCGATTAGCTCCTACAATGAGCAGTTCTTC.

CDR3 bases: TGCAGCGCCTGGACTAGCTCAGATACGCAGTATTTT. Protein: CSAWTSSDTQYF. The rearrangement uses TRBV29-1 and TRBJ2-3; 8 nucleotides agree with TRBD2. The CDR3 totals 12 residues. The V gene end was trimmed by 7 bases and the J gene end by 4 bases; junction bases not matched to a gene: 4. Germline V gene sequence: CDR1 SQVTM, CDR2 ANQGSEA.

This chain uses TRBV29-1 with TRBJ1-1, with unresolved D. The germline V and J ends were trimmed by 2 bases and 6 bases, with 10 bases remaining between them. Germline CDR1 reads SQVTM; CDR2 reads ANQGSEA. This CDR3 is 12 amino acids long. The CDR3 DNA reads TGCAGCGTTGAACGGGGAGCCCCTGAAGCTTTCTTT. Its translation: CSVERGAPEAFF.

The V call is TRBV9, the J call TRBJ2-3; D possibly uses TRBD1 or TRBD2 (6 bases each). Germline CDR1 is SGDLS and CDR2 is YYNGEE. V dropped 4 bases and J dropped 1 base, with 10 bases sitting between them. The CDR3 consists of 14 residues. CDR3 sequence (DNA): TGTGCCAGCAGCTCCCGGGGGCGCACAGATACGCAGTATTTT. Encoded protein: CASSSRGRTDTQYF. The variable domain in full, with the rest retrieved from reference TRBV9 and TRBJ2-3, is DSGVTQTPKHLITATGQRVTLRCSPRSGDLSVYWYQQSLDQGLQFLIQYYNGEERAKGNILERFSAQQFPDLHSELNLSSLELGDSALYFCASSSRGRTDTQYFGPGTRLTVL.

This rearrangement joins TRBV19 to TRBJ1-1, with D possibly being TRBD1 (6 bases). Trimming removed 6 bases from V and 11 bases from J, with 13 bases in between. Germline V CDR1 and CDR2: LNHDA, SQIVND (reference sequence). CDR3 length: 11 residues. The CDR3 DNA follows: TGTGCCAGTAGGTACAGGGATACGGCTTTCTTT. Translating gives CASRYRDTAFF.

The rearrangement joins TRBV20-1 to TRBJ1-2, with D uncertain. This CDR3 has 11 residues. Trimming removed 4 bases from V and 10 bases from J, with 13 bases in between. CDR1 and CDR2 from the germline V gene are DFQATT and SNEGSKA (reference sequence). For the CDR3, the DNA is TGCAGTGCTAAGCGAGGCTTTGACTACACCTTC. Translated: CSAKRGFDYTF.

CDR3 protein: CAWIVPTGELFF. The DNA of the CDR3 is TGTGCCTGGATTGTACCGACCGGGGAGCTGTTTTTT. The chain joins TRBV30 to TRBJ2-2; D gene uncertain. The CDR3 consists of 12 residues. From germline, CDR1 is GTSNPN and CDR2 SVGIG (reference sequence). With 4 bases removed from V and 5 bases from J, the gap between germline ends came to 8 bases.

The rearrangement links TRBV5-4 to TRBJ2-3; either TRBD1 or TRBD2 may supply D (6 bases each). V was trimmed by 5 bases and J by 10 bases, leaving 17 bases between them. CDR3 length: 13 amino acids. CDR1 is SGHNT and CDR2 is YYREEE in the germline V gene (reference sequence). The CDR3 spells CASRGGQGGPQYF. The CDR3, as DNA: TGTGCCAGCAGGGGGGGTCAAGGGGGTCCGCAGTATTTT.